A selection of T cell receptor beta chains follows, all from one sample in a study of CD8+ T cells in alopecia areata. Assay: immunoSEQ multiplex PCR; the TCRdb copy retains only in-frame clones and omits some. This sample has some 20,000 clones; less than 70% occur once, and the top ten carry less than 7%. The sample here was skin, taken at week 0. These receptors all stem from a human donor with alopecia areata. CDR3s include the opening cysteine and the closing phenylalanine or tryptophan. D genes are given only for firm matches. Clone size is given for some rows only: seen once, a few or many times, or a class if the clone is expanded.

J gene | clone size | V gene | D gene | CDR3 DNA | CDR3 protein
TRBJ1-1 | NA | TRBV9 | NA | TGTGCCAGCAGCGTAGGACCGGAGAACACTGAAGCTTTCTTT | CASSVGPENTEAFF
TRBJ2-5 | once | TRBV5-4 | TRBD2 | TGTGCCAGCAGCTGGGGACTAGCGGGTTCCCAAGAGACCCAGTACTTC | CASSWGLAGSQETQYF
TRBJ2-7 | NA | TRBV5-5 | NA | TGTGCCAGCACCAAATCGTCGGGGAGCGAGCAGTACTTC | CASTKSSGSEQYF
TRBJ1-2 | few | TRBV7-2 | TRBD1 | TGCGCCAGCAGCCAAGTGAGGACAGGGGGCCTAAACTATGGCTACACCTTC | CASSQVRTGGLNYGYTF
TRBJ2-5 | NA | TRBV10-3 | NA | TGTGCCATCAGGGGGGCCCAAGAGACCCAGTACTTC | CAIRGAQETQYF
TRBJ2-7 | few | TRBV6-5 | TRBD1 | TGTGCCAGCAGTTACTACGGGACAGGGGGCGAGCAGTACTTC | CASSYYGTGGEQYF
TRBJ2-2 | NA | TRBV11-2 | NA | TGTGCCAGCAGCTTGAGGGACCCCGGGGAGCTGTTTTTT | CASSLRDPGELFF
TRBJ2-3 | NA | TRBV4-2 | TRBD1 | TGTGCCAGCAGCCTGACAGGGGCTAGCACAGATACGCAGTATTTT | CASSLTGASTDTQYF
TRBJ2-7 | NA | TRBV9 | NA | TGTGCCAGCAGCGCATCCGGGACCCCGTATGACGAGCAGTACTTC | CASSASGTPYDEQYF
TRBJ1-5 | NA | TRBV4-3 | NA | TGCGCCAGCAGCCAAGATCGCTATAGCAATCAGCCCCAGCATTTT | CASSQDRYSNQPQHF
TRBJ1-6 | NA | TRBV4-2 | NA | TGTGCCAGCAGTCAACCTCAACCTTCACCCCTCCACTTT | CASSQPQPSPLHF
TRBJ1-3 | NA | TRBV10-3 | NA | TGTGCCATCAGTGAGGGATTAGTTGACTCTGGAAACACCATATATTTT | CAISEGLVDSGNTIYF
TRBJ2-3 | NA | TRBV4-2 | NA | TGTGCCAGCAGCCAAGATGGAACAGGCACAGATACGCAGTATTTT | CASSQDGTGTDTQYF
TRBJ1-5 | NA | TRBV7-2 | TRBD1 | TGTGCCAGCAGCTTAAGCCCGGGACAGTGGCAGCCCCAGCATTTT | CASSLSPGQWQPQHF
TRBJ2-7 | NA | TRBV6-6 | NA | TGTGCCAGCAGTTACGAATCCCGCGGCAACGAGCAGTACTTC | CASSYESRGNEQYF
TRBJ2-3 | few | TRBV7-9 | NA | TGTGCCAGCAGCTTCCACCTCAGTGGGGATACGCAGTATTTT | CASSFHLSGDTQYF
TRBJ1-6 | NA | TRBV11-2 | TRBD1 | TGTGCCAGCAGCTTACGGGACAGGGAGTATTCACCCCTCCACTTT | CASSLRDREYSPLHF
TRBJ2-1 | few | TRBV29-1 | NA | TGCAGCGTTGGAGTTAACAATGAGCAGTTCTTC | CSVGVNNEQFF
TRBJ1-6 | NA | TRBV7-2 | NA | TGTGCCAGCAGCTTAAGGAGCTCCTATAATTCACCCCTCCACTTT | CASSLRSSYNSPLHF
TRBJ1-6 | NA | TRBV4-2 | TRBD1 | TGTGCCAGCAGCCAAGCAGGGGGGCGCGAAGGTAATTCACCCCTCCACTTT | CASSQAGGREGNSPLHF
TRBJ1-1 | NA | TRBV19 | TRBD1 | TGTGCCAGTAGTGGAGGGGGTTTTAGGGGGCGATTCGTCCGATCTGAAGCTTTCTTT | CASSGGGFRGRFVRSEAFF
TRBJ1-6 | NA | TRBV7-2 | TRBD1 | TGTGCTACTTACCAGGGGGTTACTTCACCCCTCCACTTT | CATYQGVTSPLHF
TRBJ1-6 | once | TRBV4-1 | NA | TGCGCCAGCAGCCAAGATCCGAGGGTATCCCACTATAATTCACCCCTCCACTTT | CASSQDPRVSHYNSPLHF
TRBJ2-2 | NA | TRBV7-3 | TRBD2 | TGTGCCAGCAGCCCTAGCGCTAGCGGGGGGGCGAACACCGGGGAGCTGTTTTTT | CASSPSASGGANTGELFF
TRBJ2-1 | NA | TRBV6-5 | NA | TGTGCCAGCAGCCCGACAGGCAGGACGGTCGGCGAGCAGTTCTTC | CASSPTGRTVGEQFF
TRBJ1-5 | NA | TRBV10-2 | TRBD1 | TGCGCCAGCATGGACAGGGGTCAGCCCCAGCATTTT | CASMDRGQPQHF
TRBJ2-3 | once | TRBV7-2 | TRBD2 | TGTGCCAGCAGCTTTGCTAGCGGCAGCACAGATACGCAGTATTTT | CASSFASGSTDTQYF
TRBJ2-7 | NA | TRBV5-5 | NA | TGTGCCAGCAGTTCCAGGGCCAGAGTTACAGACTACGAGCAGTACTTC | CASSSRARVTDYEQYF
TRBJ2-7 | NA | TRBV6-1 | NA | TGTGCCAGCAGTGGGATAGCGTTCTTAGGGGTCGGCGAGCAGTACTTC | CASSGIAFLGVGEQYF
TRBJ1-6 | NA | TRBV11-2 | NA | TGTGCCAGCAGCTTAGTTCCCAGTCATTCACCCCTCCACTTT | CASSLVPSHSPLHF
TRBJ2-7 | NA | TRBV7-8 | NA | TGTGCCAGCAGCTTACTGGGCGGGGCGACCTCCTACGAGCAGTACTTC | CASSLLGGATSYEQYF
TRBJ1-1 | NA | TRBV18 | NA | TGTGCCAGCTCACCAGCACTGAACACTGAAGCTTTCTTT | CASSPALNTEAFF
TRBJ1-2 | NA | TRBV6-5 | NA | TGTGCCAGCTCCCAGGGCAGACTCTATGGCTACACCTTC | CASSQGRLYGYTF
TRBJ2-3 | NA | TRBV6-6 | NA | TGTGCCAGCAGCTTTCTAGCGTTAGATACGCAGTATTTT | CASSFLALDTQYF
TRBJ1-2 | NA | TRBV6-5 | NA | TGTGCCAGCAGTTACGTTTGGGCCCGGGATGGCTACACCTTC | CASSYVWARDGYTF
TRBJ2-1 | NA | TRBV7-7 | NA | TGTGCTAGCAGCTTAGCGATCGGGGGCACGCATGAGCAGTTCTTC | CASSLAIGGTHEQFF
TRBJ2-5 | few | TRBV7-8 | TRBD2 | TGTGCCAGCAGCCAACAGCGGGGGGGCAGGGAGACCCAGTACTTC | CASSQQRGGRETQYF
TRBJ1-2 | NA | TRBV7-2 | TRBD1 | TGTGCCAGCAGGCGGGACAGGCGAGTCTATGGCTACACCTTC | CASRRDRRVYGYTF
TRBJ1-1 | few | TRBV2 | NA | TGTGCCAGCAGTGAACATGGAGGGCAGACTGAAGCTTTCTTT | CASSEHGGQTEAFF
TRBJ1-5 | NA | TRBV6-5 | NA | TGTGCCAGCAGTGAAGAGGGATTCCAGCCCCAGCATTTT | CASSEEGFQPQHF
TRBJ2-7 | NA | TRBV10-3 | NA | TGTGCCATCCGCGAGGGGGACGAGCAGTACTTC | CAIREGDEQYF
TRBJ1-1 | NA | TRBV5-6 | TRBD1 | TGTGCCAGCGGCAGGAACGGACAGGGAAGGTTTGTCACTGAAGCTTTCTTT | CASGRNGQGRFVTEAFF
TRBJ1-1 | NA | TRBV4-1 | NA | TGCGCCAGCAGCCAAGACGGGACCGCTTACATGAACACTGAAGCTTTCTTT | CASSQDGTAYMNTEAFF
TRBJ1-1 | NA | TRBV4-2 | NA | TGTGCCAGCAGCCTTAATTTCATGAACACTGAAGCTTTCTTT | CASSLNFMNTEAFF
TRBJ2-1 | few | TRBV7-2 | TRBD2 | TGTGCCAGCAGCAAACTAGCGGGGGGGCCCTACAATGAGCAGTTCTTC | CASSKLAGGPYNEQFF
TRBJ2-3 | NA | TRBV15 | NA | TGTGCCACCAGAGGAGGTAGCACAGATACGCAGTATTTT | CATRGGSTDTQYF
TRBJ2-1 | NA | TRBV7-2 | TRBD2 | TGTGCCAGCAGCTTAAGAATAGAGGGCGGGGGGGCCCAATACAATGAGCAGTTCTTC | CASSLRIEGGGAQYNEQFF
TRBJ2-7 | few | TRBV6-1 | NA | TGTGCCAGCTTTCAATTTGAGGGCGAGCAGTACTTC | CASFQFEGEQYF